This TCR beta chain appears in the sequencing data of a study of OX40 agonist ivuxolimab in advanced cancers. Study results and limitations: Clones of CD4+ and CD8+ blood T cells grew by week 6 at doses of 0.1 to 3.0 mg/kg.

The CDR3 length is 12 residues. The V gene lost 1 base and the J gene lost 7 bases, with 5 bases spanning the gap. Germline loops: CDR1 SGDLS, CDR2 YYNGEE. As regards this clone: Its antigen remains unidentified.

TCRdb's copy holds only in-frame clones and misses some; the assay was immunoSEQ multiplex PCR. Of approximately 12,000 clones in the sample, 80% to 95% are singletons; the top ten hold about 70%. This sequence joins TRBV9 and TRBJ2-2; D remains ambiguous. This TCR derives from an adult with an advanced solid tumor such as melanoma, head and neck, liver or kidney cancer. The starting material was CD4+ or CD8+ T cells sorted from blood, obtained in a trial of the OX40 agonist ivuxolimab. The DNA of the CDR3 is TGTGCCAGCAGCGTACGCGGCGGGGAGCTGTTTTTT. This translates into CASSVRGGELFF.